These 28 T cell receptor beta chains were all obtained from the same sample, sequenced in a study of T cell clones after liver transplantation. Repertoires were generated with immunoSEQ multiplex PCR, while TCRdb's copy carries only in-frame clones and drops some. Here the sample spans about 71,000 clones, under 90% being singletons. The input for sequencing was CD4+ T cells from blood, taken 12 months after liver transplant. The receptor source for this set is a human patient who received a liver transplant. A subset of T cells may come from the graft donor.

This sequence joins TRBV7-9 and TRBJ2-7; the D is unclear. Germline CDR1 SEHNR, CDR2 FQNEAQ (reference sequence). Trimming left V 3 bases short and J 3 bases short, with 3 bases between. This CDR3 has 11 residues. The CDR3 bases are TGTGCCAGCAGCTTCGTCTACGAGCAGTACTTC. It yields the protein CASSFVYEQYF.

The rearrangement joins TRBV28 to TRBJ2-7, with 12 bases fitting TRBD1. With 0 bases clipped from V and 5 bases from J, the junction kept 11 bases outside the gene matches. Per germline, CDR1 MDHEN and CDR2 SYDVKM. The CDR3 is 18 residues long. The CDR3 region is CASSLWDGGTGGIDEQYF. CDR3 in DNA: TGTGCCAGCAGTTTATGGGATGGGGGGACAGGGGGCATCGACGAGCAGTACTTC.

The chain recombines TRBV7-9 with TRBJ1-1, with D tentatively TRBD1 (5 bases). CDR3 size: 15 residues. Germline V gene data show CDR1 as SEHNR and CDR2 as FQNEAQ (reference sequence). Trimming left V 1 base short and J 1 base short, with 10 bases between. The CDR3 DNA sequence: TGTGCCAGCAGCTTAGTACGGGACGGGAACACTGAAGCTTTCTTT. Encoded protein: CASSLVRDGNTEAFF.

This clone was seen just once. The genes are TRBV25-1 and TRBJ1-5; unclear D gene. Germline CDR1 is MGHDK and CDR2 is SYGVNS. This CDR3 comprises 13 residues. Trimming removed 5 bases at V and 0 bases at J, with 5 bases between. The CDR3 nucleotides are TGTGCCAGCAGTCCGCATAGCAATCAGCCCCAGCATTTT. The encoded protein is CASSPHSNQPQHF.

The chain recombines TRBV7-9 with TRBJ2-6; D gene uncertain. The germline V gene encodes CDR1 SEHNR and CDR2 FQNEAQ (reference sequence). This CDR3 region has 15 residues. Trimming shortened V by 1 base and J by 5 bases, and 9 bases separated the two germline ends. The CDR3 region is CASSLEGSWANVLTF. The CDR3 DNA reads TGTGCCAGCAGCTTAGAGGGCAGCTGGGCCAACGTCCTGACTTTC. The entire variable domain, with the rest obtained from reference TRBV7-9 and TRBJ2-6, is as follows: DTGVSQNPRHKITKRGQNVTFRCDPISEHNRLYWYRQTLGQGPEFLTYFQNEAQLEKSRLLSDRFSAERPKGSFSTLEIQRTEQGDSAMYLCASSLEGSWANVLTFGAGSRLTVL.

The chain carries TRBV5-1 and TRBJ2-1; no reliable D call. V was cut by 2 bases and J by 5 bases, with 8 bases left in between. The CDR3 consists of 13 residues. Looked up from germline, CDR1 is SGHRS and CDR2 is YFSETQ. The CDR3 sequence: CASSFTINNEQFF. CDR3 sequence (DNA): TGCGCCAGCAGCTTTACCATCAACAATGAGCAGTTCTTC.

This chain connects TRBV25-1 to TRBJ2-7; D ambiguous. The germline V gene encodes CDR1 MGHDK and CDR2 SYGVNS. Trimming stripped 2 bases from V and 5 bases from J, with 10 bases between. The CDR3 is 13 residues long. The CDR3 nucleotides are TGTGCCAGCAGTGAAGGTTCCAGGCACGAGCAGTACTTC. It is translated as CASSEGSRHEQYF.

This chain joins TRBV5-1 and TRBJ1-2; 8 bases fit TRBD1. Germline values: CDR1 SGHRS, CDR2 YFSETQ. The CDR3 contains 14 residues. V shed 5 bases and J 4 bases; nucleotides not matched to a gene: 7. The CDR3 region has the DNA TGCGCCAGCAGGGGGGGACAGGCTCCCTATGGCTACACCTTC. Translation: CASRGGQAPYGYTF.

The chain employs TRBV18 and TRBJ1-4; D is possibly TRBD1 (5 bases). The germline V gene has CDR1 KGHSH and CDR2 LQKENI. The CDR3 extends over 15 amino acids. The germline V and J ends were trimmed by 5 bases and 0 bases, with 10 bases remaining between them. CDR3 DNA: TGTGCCAGCTCAGGACAAATTGCAACTAATGAAAAACTGTTTTTT. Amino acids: CASSGQIATNEKLFF. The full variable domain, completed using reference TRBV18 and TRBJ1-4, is NAGVMQNPRHLVRRRGQEARLRCSPMKGHSHVYWYRQLPEEGLKFMVYLQKENIIDESGMPKERFSAEFPKEGPSILRIQQVVRGDSAAYFCASSGQIATNEKLFFGSGTQLSVL.

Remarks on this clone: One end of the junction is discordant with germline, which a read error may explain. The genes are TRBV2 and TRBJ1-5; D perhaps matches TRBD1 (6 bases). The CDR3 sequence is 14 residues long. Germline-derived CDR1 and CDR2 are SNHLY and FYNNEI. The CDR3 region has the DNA TGTGCCAGCAGTGAAGCGACCTGGGGGGGCCAAAGGGCTTTT. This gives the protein CASSEATWGGQRAF.

The CDR3 spells CATGARNTEAFF. CDR3 bases: TGTGCCACAGGGGCCAGAAACACTGAAGCTTTCTTT. J is TRBJ1-1 and V is TRBV10-3, with a possible D match to TRBD1 (6 bases). Germline V lookup: CDR1 ENHRY, CDR2 SYGVKD. The CDR3 sequence is 12 residues long. Trimming shortened V by 10 bases and J by 2 bases, and 11 bases separated the two germline ends.

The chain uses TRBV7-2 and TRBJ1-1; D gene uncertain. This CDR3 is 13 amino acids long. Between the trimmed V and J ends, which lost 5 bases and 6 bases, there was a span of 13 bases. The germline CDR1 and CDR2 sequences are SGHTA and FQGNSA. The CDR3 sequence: CASSQRRESEAFF. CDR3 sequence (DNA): TGTGCCAGCAGCCAACGGCGGGAATCTGAAGCTTTCTTT.

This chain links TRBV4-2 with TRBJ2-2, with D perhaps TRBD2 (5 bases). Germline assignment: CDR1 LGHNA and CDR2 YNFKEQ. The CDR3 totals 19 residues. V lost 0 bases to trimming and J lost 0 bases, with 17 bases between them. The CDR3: CASSQEWPRRAANTGELFF. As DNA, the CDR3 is TGTGCCAGCAGCCAAGAATGGCCCCGGCGGGCGGCGAACACCGGGGAGCTGTTTTTT.

In nucleotides, the CDR3 is TGTGCCAGCAGCCCCTTTCGGGTAAGGGGAGAAAAACTGTTTTTT. It specifies CASSPFRVRGEKLFF. This chain uses TRBV2 with TRBJ1-4, with a tentative D call TRBD1 (5 bases). The CDR3 loop spans 15 amino acids. From germline, CDR1 is SNHLY and CDR2 FYNNEI. V lost 6 bases and J 8 bases, leaving 19 bases between the germline ends.

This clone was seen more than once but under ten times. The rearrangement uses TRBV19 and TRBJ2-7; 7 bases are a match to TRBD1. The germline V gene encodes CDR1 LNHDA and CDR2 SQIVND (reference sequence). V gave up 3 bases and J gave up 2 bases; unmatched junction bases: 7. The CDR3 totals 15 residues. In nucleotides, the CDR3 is TGTGCCAGTAGTATCGGGACAGACTTTGCCTACGAGCAGTACTTC. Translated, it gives CASSIGTDFAYEQYF.

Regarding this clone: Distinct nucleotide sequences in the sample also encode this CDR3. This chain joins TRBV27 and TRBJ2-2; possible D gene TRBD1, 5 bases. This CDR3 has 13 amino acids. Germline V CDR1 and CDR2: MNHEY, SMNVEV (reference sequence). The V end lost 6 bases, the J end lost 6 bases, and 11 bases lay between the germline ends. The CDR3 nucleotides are TGTGCCAGCAGAACCAGGGTTGCCGGGGAGCTGTTTTTT. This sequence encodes CASRTRVAGELFF.

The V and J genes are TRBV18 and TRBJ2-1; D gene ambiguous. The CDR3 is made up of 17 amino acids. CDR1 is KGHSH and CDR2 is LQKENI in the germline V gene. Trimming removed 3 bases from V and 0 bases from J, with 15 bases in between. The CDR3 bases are TGTGCCAGCTCACCTTTAGGACCGCCGCGCTCCTACAATGAGCAGTTCTTC. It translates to CASSPLGPPRSYNEQFF.

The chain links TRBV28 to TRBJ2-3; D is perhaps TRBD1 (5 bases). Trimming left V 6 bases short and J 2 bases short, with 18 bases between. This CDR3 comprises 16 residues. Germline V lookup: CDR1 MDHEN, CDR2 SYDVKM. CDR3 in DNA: TGTGCCAGCAGGTCCTCAGGGCCTTCCACCACAGATACGCAGTATTTT. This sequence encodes CASRSSGPSTTDTQYF.

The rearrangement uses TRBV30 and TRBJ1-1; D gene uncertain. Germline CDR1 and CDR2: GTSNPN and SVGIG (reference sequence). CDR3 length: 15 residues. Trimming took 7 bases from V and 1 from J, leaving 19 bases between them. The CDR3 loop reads CASKRGRERNTEAFF. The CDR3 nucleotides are TGTGCCTCTAAGCGCGGGAGAGAAAGGAACACTGAAGCTTTCTTT.

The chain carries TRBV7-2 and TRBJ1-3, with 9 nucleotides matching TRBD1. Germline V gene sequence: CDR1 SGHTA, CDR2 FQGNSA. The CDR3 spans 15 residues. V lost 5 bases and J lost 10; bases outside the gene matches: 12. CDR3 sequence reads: CASSLIDRGSGTIYF. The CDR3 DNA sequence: TGTGCCAGCAGCCTTATAGACAGGGGGAGCGGGACCATATATTTT.

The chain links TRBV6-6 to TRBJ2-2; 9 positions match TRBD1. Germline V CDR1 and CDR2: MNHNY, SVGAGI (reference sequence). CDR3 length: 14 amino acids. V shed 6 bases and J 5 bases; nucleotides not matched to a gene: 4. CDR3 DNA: TGTGCCAGCAGCCGACAGGGGGGGACCGGGGAGCTGTTTTTT. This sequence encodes CASSRQGGTGELFF.

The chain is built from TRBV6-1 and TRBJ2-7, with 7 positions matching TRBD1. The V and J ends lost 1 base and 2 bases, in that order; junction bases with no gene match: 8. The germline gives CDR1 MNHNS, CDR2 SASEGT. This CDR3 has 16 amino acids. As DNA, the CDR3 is TGTGCCAGCAGTGAAGAGAACAGGGGAGCCGCCTACGAGCAGTACTTC. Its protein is CASSEENRGAAYEQYF.

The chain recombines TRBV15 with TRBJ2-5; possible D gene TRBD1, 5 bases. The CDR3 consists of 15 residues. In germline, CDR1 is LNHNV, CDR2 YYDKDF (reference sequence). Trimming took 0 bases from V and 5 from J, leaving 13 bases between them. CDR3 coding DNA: TGTGCCACCAGCAGAGATCGAGCAGGGCGGGAGACCCAGTACTTC. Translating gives CATSRDRAGRETQYF.

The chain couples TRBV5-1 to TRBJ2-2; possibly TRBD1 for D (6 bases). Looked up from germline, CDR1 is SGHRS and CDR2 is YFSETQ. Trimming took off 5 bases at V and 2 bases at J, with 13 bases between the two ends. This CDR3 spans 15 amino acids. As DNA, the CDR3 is TGCGCCAGCAGAAGACAGGCCCTTAACACCGGGGAGCTGTTTTTT. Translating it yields CASRRQALNTGELFF. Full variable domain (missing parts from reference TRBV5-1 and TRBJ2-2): KAGVTQTPRYLIKTRGQQVTLSCSPISGHRSVSWYQQTPGQGLQFLFEYFSETQRNKGNFPGRFSGRQFSNSRSEMNVSTLELGDSALYLCASRRQALNTGELFFGEGSRLTVL.

CDR3 bases: TGTGCCAGCAGGGCAAGTCGACTAGCGCTACATGAGCAGTTCTTC. Amino acids: CASRASRLALHEQFF. The V call is TRBV11-1, the J call TRBJ2-1, with 8 bases matching TRBD2. V dropped 6 bases and J dropped 8; count of bases not matched to a gene: 12. This CDR3 contains 15 residues. Germline lookup yields CDR1 SGHAT and CDR2 FQDESV (reference sequence).

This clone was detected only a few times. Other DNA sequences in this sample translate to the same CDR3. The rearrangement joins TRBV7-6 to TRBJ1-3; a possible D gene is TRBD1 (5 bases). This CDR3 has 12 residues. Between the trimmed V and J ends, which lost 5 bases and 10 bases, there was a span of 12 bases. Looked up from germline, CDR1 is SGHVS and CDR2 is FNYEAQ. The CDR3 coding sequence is TGTGCCAGCAGCCCGGTGGGGGGAACCATATATTTT. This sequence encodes CASSPVGGTIYF.

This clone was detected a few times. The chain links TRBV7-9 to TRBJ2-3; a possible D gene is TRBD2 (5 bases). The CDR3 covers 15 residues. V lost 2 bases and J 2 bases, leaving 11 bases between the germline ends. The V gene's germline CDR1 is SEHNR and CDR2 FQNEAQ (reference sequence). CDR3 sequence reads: CASSLPPRDTDTQYF. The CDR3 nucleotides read TGTGCCAGCAGCTTACCTCCCCGGGACACAGATACGCAGTATTTT.

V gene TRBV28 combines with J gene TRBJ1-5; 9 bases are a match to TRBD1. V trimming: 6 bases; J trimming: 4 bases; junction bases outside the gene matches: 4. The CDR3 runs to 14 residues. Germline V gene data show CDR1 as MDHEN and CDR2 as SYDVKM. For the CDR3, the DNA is TGTGCCAGCAGACCCGGGACAGGGAATCAGCCCCAGCATTTT. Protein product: CASRPGTGNQPQHF.